The 16 T cell receptor beta chains reported below all come from one sample, sequenced in a study of T cell repertoires in cytomegalovirus infection. Via MiXCR, TCRdb re-called the reads, giving one row per CDR3 protein. Here the sample spans approximately 470,000 distinct CDR3 sequences, approximately 46% being singletons. Their specific antigens are unknown. Specimen: cultured PBMCs, collected from culture after CMV antigen stimulation. The source of these receptors is a human donor in good health (CMV status not recorded). Some clones in this sample may be carry-over from other donors' samples.

This clonotype has a handful of counts. This chain uses TRBV19 with TRBJ2-1; 13 bases match TRBD2. This CDR3 region has 13 residues. Germline trimming cut 9 bases from V and 9 bases from J; bases unmatched to any gene: 5. CDR1 and CDR2 (germline): LNHDA, SQIVND (reference sequence). The CDR3 is CASTSGRASEQFF. The CDR3 DNA is TGTGCCAGCACTAGCGGGAGGGCCAGTGAGCAGTTCTTC.

The chain has TRBV12-3 or TRBV12-4 and TRBJ1-5; D is unresolved. The CDR3 covers 13 residues. V lost 3 bases and J lost 6, with 9 bases in between. CDR3 loop: CASSFGGSQPQHF. The CDR3 coding sequence is TGTGCCAGCAGTTTTGGAGGTAGTCAGCCCCAGCATTTT.

This clonotype was counted between two and nine times. The chain is built from TRBV11-2 and TRBJ2-7; D ambiguous. The germline CDR1 and CDR2 sequences are SGHAT and FQNNGV. V lost 5 bases and J 6 bases, leaving 8 bases between the germline ends. This CDR3 comprises 11 residues. DNA of the CDR3: TGTGCCAGCAGCACCGAACGCGAGCAGTACTTC. The encoded protein is CASSTEREQYF.

V is TRBV15 and J is TRBJ2-3; D call uncertain. This CDR3 region has 16 residues. CDR1 is LNHNV, CDR2 YYDKDF, per germline (reference sequence). Between the trimmed V and J ends, which lost 0 bases and 2 bases, there was a span of 12 bases. The CDR3 reads CATSREAALFTDTQYF. The CDR3 DNA reads TGTGCCACCAGCAGAGAGGCTGCCCTTTTCACAGATACGCAGTATTTT.

The V and J genes are TRBV11-2 and TRBJ2-7, with D maybe TRBD2 (5 bases). There are 14 residues in the CDR3. V was pared by 4 bases and J by 0 bases, with 10 bases between. Germline CDR1 SGHAT, CDR2 FQNNGV. The CDR3 nucleotides are TGTGCCAGCAGCTGGGCCGACTACTCCTACGAGCAGTACTTC. This translates into CASSWADYSYEQYF.

This clonotype has just a few counts. J is TRBJ1-1 and V is TRBV6-1, with D perhaps TRBD1 (5 bases). V lost 8 bases to trimming and J lost 1 base, with 14 bases between them. The germline V gene has CDR1 MNHNS and CDR2 SASEGT. This CDR3 region has 14 residues. CDR3: CASRQGIGNTEAFF. CDR3 coding DNA: TGTGCCAGCCGGCAGGGTATTGGGAACACTGAAGCTTTCTTT.

The chain has TRBV5-1 and TRBJ2-7, with 7 bases fitting TRBD1. This CDR3 has 13 amino acids. V shed 0 bases and J 5 bases; nucleotides not matched to a gene: 2. Germline CDR1 and CDR2: SGHRS and YFSETQ. CDR3 bases: TGCGCCAGCAGCTTGGAGGGGGCGGACGAGCAGTACTTC. The encoded protein is CASSLEGADEQYF.

This clonotype has only a few counts. This chain uses TRBV6-6 with TRBJ2-1; D may match TRBD1 or TRBD2 (5 bases each). Germline V CDR1 and CDR2: MNHNY, SVGAGI (reference sequence). The CDR3 has 13 residues. The germline V and J ends were trimmed by 5 bases and 5 bases, with 10 bases remaining between them. CDR3 nucleotides: TGTGCCAGCAGTATCGGGACCAACAATGAGCAGTTCTTC. Translating it yields CASSIGTNNEQFF.

The chain couples TRBV27 to TRBJ1-4; TRBD1 aligns across 7 bases. Looked up from germline, CDR1 is MNHEY and CDR2 is SMNVEV (reference sequence). V lost 6 bases and J lost 4; bases outside the gene matches: 8. The CDR3 sequence is 15 residues long. DNA for the CDR3: TGTGCCAGCAGCTCTAACGACAGGGTTAATGAAAAACTGTTTTTT. Translating it yields CASSSNDRVNEKLFF.

J is TRBJ1-5 and V is TRBV12-3 or TRBV12-4; no firm D call. Trimming stripped 3 bases from V and 0 bases from J, with 12 bases between. This CDR3 region has 16 residues. This CDR3 reads CASSLGRGYSNQPQHF. The CDR3 DNA sequence: TGTGCCAGCAGTTTGGGGAGAGGCTATAGCAATCAGCCCCAGCATTTT.

J is TRBJ2-2 and V is TRBV6-1; the D gene is possibly TRBD1 (5 bases). Germline CDR1 reads MNHNS; CDR2 reads SASEGT. CDR3 length equals 15 residues. The V end lost 4 bases, the J end lost 5 bases, and 14 bases lay between the germline ends. The CDR3 nucleotides are TGTGCCAGCAGTGTGTCGGCAGGGTGGACCGGGGAGCTGTTTTTT. Translated, it gives CASSVSAGWTGELFF.

This clonotype occurred many times. This chain connects TRBV7-2 to TRBJ1-1, with D possibly TRBD1 on 6 matching bases. The CDR3 runs 14 residues. Trimming left V 5 bases short and J 5 bases short, with 15 bases between. Germline values: CDR1 SGHTA, CDR2 FQGNSA. The CDR3 nucleotides are TGTGCCAGCAGCGAGCAGGGGTTTACGACTGAAGCTTTCTTT. Encoded protein: CASSEQGFTTEAFF.

This chain joins TRBV15 and TRBJ2-7; 7 nucleotides line up with TRBD1. J was trimmed by 13 bases and V by 5 bases; bases with no gene match: 17. The germline V gene has CDR1 LNHNV and CDR2 YYDKDF (reference sequence). The CDR3 has 14 amino acids. This CDR3 reads CATSLSYRDSNIYF. DNA of the CDR3: TGTGCCACCAGCCTCTCATACCGGGACAGCAACATTTACTTC.

This sequence joins TRBV6-1 and TRBJ2-3, with D possibly TRBD2 on 5 matching bases. The CDR3 is made up of 17 amino acids. The V end was cut by 3 bases, the J end by 2 bases, with 18 bases between. Germline V gene data show CDR1 as MNHNS and CDR2 as SASEGT. In DNA, the CDR3 is TGTGCCAGCAGTGATAGTTGGTCTAGCTTTTCCACAGATACGCAGTATTTT. As protein: CASSDSWSSFSTDTQYF.

Many counts were recorded for this clonotype. The chain joins TRBV7-8 to TRBJ2-1; the D gene is possibly TRBD2 (6 bases). Germline CDR1 and CDR2: SGHVS and FQNEAQ. The CDR3 is made up of 15 amino acids. V lost 5 bases and J lost 8, with 19 bases in between. CDR3 loop: CASSPGGEPGDEQFF. In nucleotides, the CDR3 is TGTGCCAGCAGCCCCGGGGGAGAACCGGGCGATGAGCAGTTCTTC.

The rearrangement uses TRBV10-3 and TRBJ2-1; 9 bases map to TRBD1. V was clipped by 10 bases and J by 5 bases; unmatched bases: 3. Per the germline V gene, CDR1 is ENHRY and CDR2 is SYGVKD. There are 12 residues in the CDR3. CDR3 protein: CASGQGNNEQFF. DNA for the CDR3: TGTGCCAGCGGACAGGGGAACAATGAGCAGTTCTTC.